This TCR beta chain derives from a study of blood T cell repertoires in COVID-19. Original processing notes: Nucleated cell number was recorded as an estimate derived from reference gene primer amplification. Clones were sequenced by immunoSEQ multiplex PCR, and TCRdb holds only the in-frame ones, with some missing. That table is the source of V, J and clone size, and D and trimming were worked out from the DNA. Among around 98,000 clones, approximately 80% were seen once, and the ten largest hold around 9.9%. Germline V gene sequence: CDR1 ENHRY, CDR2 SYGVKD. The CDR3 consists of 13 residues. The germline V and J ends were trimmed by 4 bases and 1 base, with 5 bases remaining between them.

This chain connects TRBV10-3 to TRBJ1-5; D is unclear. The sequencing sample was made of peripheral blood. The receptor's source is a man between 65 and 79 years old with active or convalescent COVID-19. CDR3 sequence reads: CAISGQSNQPQHF. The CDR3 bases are TGTGCCATCAGTGGACAAAGCAATCAGCCCCAGCATTTT.